Below are 26 T cell receptor beta chains sequenced from a single sample in a study of cytomegalovirus exposure and HLA in healthy donors. Vbeta (60) and Jbeta (13) primers were used in the PCR. Some clones are missing from TCRdb's copy, which holds only in-frame ones; the method was immunoSEQ multiplex PCR. Of about 150,000 clones in the sample, more than 60% were seen once. Sequencing used PBMCs. These receptors were taken from a man between 18 and 29 years old in good health and CMV-seropositive.

V usage is TRBV20-1 and J usage is TRBJ1-4; D is undetermined. V gave up 5 bases and J gave up 4 bases, with 5 bases separating them. Germline CDR1 DFQATT, CDR2 SNEGSKA (reference sequence). This CDR3 has 11 residues. The CDR3 protein is CSASNNEKLFF. CDR3 bases: TGCAGTGCTTCCAATAATGAAAAACTGTTTTTT.

V gene TRBV6-5 combines with J gene TRBJ1-6, with a possible D match to TRBD1 (5 bases). V was shortened by 5 bases and J by 9 bases, with 11 bases between the two germline ends. The CDR3 has 13 amino acids. Germline V gene data show CDR1 as MNHEY and CDR2 as SVGAGI. CDR3 coding DNA: TGTGCCAGCAGTACCTGGGGGGGTTCACCCCTCCACTTT. This translates into CASSTWGGSPLHF.

The V and J genes are TRBV18 and TRBJ2-4, with D perhaps matching TRBD2 (6 bases). This CDR3 spans 14 amino acids. Germline values: CDR1 KGHSH, CDR2 LQKENI. V was clipped by 3 bases and J by 6 bases, with 12 bases between them. The CDR3, as DNA: TGTGCCAGCTCACCGATGGGCGGGATAAACATTCAGTACTTC. Its protein is CASSPMGGINIQYF.

There are a few counts of this clone. The rearrangement uses TRBV7-8 and TRBJ2-2, with 9 bases lining up with TRBD1. Unmatched junction bases numbered 4, after V lost 5 bases and J lost 3 bases. The CDR3 contains 15 residues. Germline-derived CDR1 and CDR2 are SGHVS and FQNEAQ. CDR3 in amino acids: CASSGRDRDTGELFF. For the CDR3, the DNA is TGTGCCAGCAGCGGACGGGACAGGGACACCGGGGAGCTGTTTTTT.

The V and J genes are TRBV29-1 and TRBJ2-7; perhaps TRBD1 as D (6 bases). The germline gives CDR1 SQVTM, CDR2 ANQGSEA. V was trimmed by 4 bases and J by 2 bases, leaving 15 bases between them. The CDR3 totals 14 residues. CDR3 loop: CSVALEDRTYEQYF. For the CDR3, the DNA is TGCAGCGTTGCGTTAGAGGACAGAACCTACGAGCAGTACTTC.

This chain joins TRBV30 and TRBJ2-3; 10 positions agree with TRBD1. This CDR3 is 15 amino acids long. Trimming removed 2 bases from V and 5 bases from J; junction bases left unmatched: 7. Germline CDR1 and CDR2: GTSNPN and SVGIG (reference sequence). DNA of the CDR3: TGTGCCTGGAGTAGGGGACAGGGGATATTAGATACGCAGTATTTT. It specifies CAWSRGQGILDTQYF.

V is TRBV27 and J is TRBJ1-1, with D perhaps TRBD1 (5 bases). Trimming shortened V by 3 bases and J by 2 bases, and 7 bases separated the two germline ends. Germline V lookup: CDR1 MNHEY, CDR2 SMNVEV (reference sequence). CDR3 size: 13 residues. CDR3 sequence: CASSFDSNTEAFF. Written as DNA, the CDR3 is TGTGCCAGCAGTTTTGACAGCAACACTGAAGCTTTCTTT.

This clone was detected only a few times. CDR3 sequence: CATNLEGQGDNEQFF. For the CDR3, the DNA is TGTGCCACCAATTTAGAGGGACAGGGGGACAATGAGCAGTTCTTC. The J gene is TRBJ2-1, the V gene TRBV28; 11 positions agree with TRBD1. The ends lost 10 bases at V and 5 bases at J; junction bases unmatched: 10. The CDR3 totals 15 residues. Germline loops: CDR1 MDHEN, CDR2 SYDVKM. The entire variable domain, with the rest obtained from reference TRBV28 and TRBJ2-1, is as follows: DVKVTQSSRYLVKRTGEKVFLECVQDMDHENMFWYRQDPGLGLRLIYFSYDVKMKEKGDIPEGYSVSREKKERFSLILESASTNQTSMYLCATNLEGQGDNEQFFGPGTRLTVL.

The J gene is TRBJ2-7, the V gene TRBV13; perhaps TRBD1 as D (5 bases). CDR3 length: 13 residues. Germline V lookup: CDR1 PRHDT, CDR2 FYEKMQ (reference sequence). V was clipped by 4 bases and J by 3 bases, with 10 bases between them. The DNA of the CDR3 is TGTGCCAGCAGCTCGAGACAGAACTACGAGCAGTACTTC. Its translation is CASSSRQNYEQYF.

V usage is TRBV28 and J usage is TRBJ1-1; D is uncertain. Germline CDR1 is MDHEN and CDR2 is SYDVKM. This CDR3 spans 13 amino acids. V dropped 4 bases and J dropped 1 base, with 7 bases sitting between them. CDR3: CASSSQPNTEAFF. CDR3 nucleotides: TGTGCCAGCAGTTCACAGCCGAACACTGAAGCTTTCTTT.

This chain joins TRBV29-1 and TRBJ2-7; 10 bases agree with TRBD2. This CDR3 has 13 residues. Germline values: CDR1 SQVTM, CDR2 ANQGSEA. The trim removed 5 bases at V and 3 bases at J, leaving 4 bases unmatched. This CDR3 reads CSVTGLAIYEQYF. The CDR3 coding sequence is TGCAGCGTTACGGGACTAGCGATCTACGAGCAGTACTTC.

The V and J genes are TRBV10-2 and TRBJ2-1; 12 bases agree with TRBD1. The germline V gene encodes CDR1 WSHSY and CDR2 SAAADI. J gave up 5 bases and V 8 bases, and 7 bases lay outside the gene matches. The CDR3 sequence is 15 residues long. CDR3 amino acids: CASSSRDRGHNEQFF. CDR3 nucleotide sequence: TGCGCCAGCTCCTCAAGGGACAGGGGGCACAATGAGCAGTTCTTC.

This clone was recorded only once. The rearrangement uses TRBV27 and TRBJ2-7; TRBD2 agrees at 10 bases. The CDR3 spans 15 residues. Germline V gene lookup returns CDR1 MNHEY and CDR2 SMNVEV (reference sequence). Trimming at V came to 2 bases and at J to 2 bases, leaving 3 bases not matched to a gene. CDR3 sequence: CASSLRLAGAYEQYF. The DNA for the CDR3 is TGTGCCAGCAGTTTAAGGCTAGCGGGAGCCTACGAGCAGTACTTC.

The rearrangement uses TRBV5-4 and TRBJ1-6, with D possibly being TRBD1 (6 bases). This CDR3 is 17 amino acids long. Germline lookup yields CDR1 SGHNT and CDR2 YYREEE (reference sequence). With 3 bases removed from V and 3 bases from J, the gap between germline ends came to 16 bases. Here the CDR3 reads CASSYQQGSDYNSPLHF. The DNA for the CDR3 is TGTGCCAGCAGCTACCAACAGGGATCTGACTATAATTCACCCCTCCACTTT.

This chain links TRBV4-1 with TRBJ1-5, with D uncertain. This CDR3 comprises 15 residues. Germline loops: CDR1 MGHRA, CDR2 YSYEKL. The V end was cut by 0 bases, the J end by 5 bases, with 11 bases between. CDR3: CASSQDSKGDQPQHF. CDR3 nucleotides: TGCGCCAGCAGCCAAGATAGTAAGGGAGATCAGCCCCAGCATTTT.

V gene TRBV2 combines with J gene TRBJ2-7, with D possibly being TRBD2 (5 bases). Germline V lookup: CDR1 SNHLY, CDR2 FYNNEI. Trimming removed 6 bases at V and 1 base at J, with 16 bases between. This CDR3 is built from 15 residues. CDR3: CASSGSLGGSYEQYF. In DNA, the CDR3 is TGTGCCAGCAGCGGCTCTTTGGGCGGGTCCTACGAGCAGTACTTC.

This clone came up once. The rearrangement links TRBV5-4 to TRBJ2-3; 8 nucleotides match TRBD1. Germline values: CDR1 SGHNT, CDR2 YYREEE (reference sequence). This CDR3 region has 16 residues. J gave up 1 base and V 4 bases, and 8 bases lay outside the gene matches. The CDR3 sequence: CASSDRMTGGTDTQYF. The DNA for the CDR3 is TGTGCCAGCAGCGACCGAATGACAGGGGGCACAGATACGCAGTATTTT.

CDR3 sequence reads: CASSPRLAGAYEQYF. Here the CDR3 DNA reads TGCGCCAGCAGCCCTCGACTAGCGGGGGCCTACGAGCAGTACTTC. The chain joins TRBV5-1 to TRBJ2-7; 12 bases agree with TRBD2. This CDR3 has 15 residues. The germline V gene encodes CDR1 SGHRS and CDR2 YFSETQ. Trimming cost V 4 bases and J 2 bases; bases outside gene matches: 4.

The V gene is TRBV5-4, the J gene TRBJ1-2, with D maybe TRBD1 (6 bases). The CDR3 loop spans 14 amino acids. With 0 bases removed from V and 5 bases from J, the gap between germline ends came to 11 bases. Germline CDR1 SGHNT, CDR2 YYREEE (reference sequence). In DNA form, the CDR3 reads TGTGCCAGCAGCTTGGCAGGGGTGTTATATGGCTACACCTTC. It specifies CASSLAGVLYGYTF. Looking up the rest from reference TRBV5-4 and TRBJ1-2 gives the full variable domain: ETGVTQSPTHLIKTRGQQVTLRCSSQSGHNTVSWYQQALGQGPQFIFQYYREEENGRGNFPPRFSGLQFPNYSSELNVNALELDDSALYLCASSLAGVLYGYTFGSGTRLTVV.

This clone was observed once. The chain recombines TRBV5-3 with TRBJ2-7; weak D call: TRBD1 (6 bases). Being an ORF, TRBV5-3 has a function that is uncertain. V was clipped by 0 bases and J by 2 bases, with 12 bases between them. This CDR3 is built from 15 residues. This chain's CDR3 is CARSLDEDSPYEQYF. In DNA form, the CDR3 reads TGTGCCAGAAGCTTGGATGAGGACAGCCCCTACGAGCAGTACTTC.

This clone was picked up one time. V and J are TRBV6-6 and TRBJ2-1; weak D call: TRBD2 (6 bases). Germline CDR1 reads MNHNY; CDR2 reads SVGAGI (reference sequence). The CDR3 totals 15 residues. V lost 7 bases to trimming and J lost 0 bases, with 13 bases between them. The CDR3 is CASMNLADSYNEQFF. CDR3 in DNA: TGTGCCAGCATGAATTTAGCGGACTCCTACAATGAGCAGTTCTTC.

The chain is built from TRBV7-2 and TRBJ2-1; TRBD2 matches at 10 bases. This CDR3 region has 18 residues. Germline loops: CDR1 SGHTA, CDR2 FQGNSA. After removal of 1 base from V and 8 bases from J, the junction contained 14 bases not matched to a gene. CDR3 residues: CASSLGVFPSGRIYEQFF. As DNA, the CDR3 is TGTGCCAGCAGCTTAGGCGTCTTCCCTAGCGGGAGAATCTATGAGCAGTTCTTC.

This clone was recorded a few times. V gene TRBV4-2 combines with J gene TRBJ1-3; no clear D. This CDR3 has 14 amino acids. Germline V CDR1 and CDR2: LGHNA, YNFKEQ. V was cut by 3 bases and J by 0 bases, with 6 bases left in between. In nucleotides, the CDR3 is TGTGCCAGCAGCCATCCGGTCTCTGGAAACACCATATATTTT. Its protein is CASSHPVSGNTIYF.

This rearrangement joins TRBV7-8 to TRBJ1-2; 7 bases are shared with TRBD1. The length of the CDR3 is 16 residues. After removal of 5 bases from V and 7 bases from J, the junction contained 16 bases not matched to a gene. Germline CDR1 SGHVS, CDR2 FQNEAQ. DNA for the CDR3: TGTGCCAGCAGCCCCGTGCCCCGTAGACAGGGTTTTGGCTACACCTTC. Its translation: CASSPVPRRQGFGYTF.

V gene TRBV19 combines with J gene TRBJ1-2; D gene ambiguous. CDR1 is LNHDA, CDR2 SQIVND, per germline (reference sequence). V was cut by 7 bases and J by 2 bases, with 17 bases left in between. This CDR3 is built from 15 residues. CDR3 DNA sequence: TGTGCCAGTACCCAAAGTTGGGCGGGGAACTATGGCTACACCTTC. Its translation: CASTQSWAGNYGYTF.

This clone was detected only a few times. CDR3 nucleotide sequence: TGTGCCAGCCAGAACTATGGCTACACCTTC. It codes for CASQNYGYTF. This chain connects TRBV6-1 to TRBJ1-2; D is ambiguous. CDR3 length: 10 residues. Germline V gene data show CDR1 as MNHNS and CDR2 as SASEGT. Trimming took 8 bases from V and 2 from J, leaving 3 bases between them.